A single sample gave rise to the 24 T cell receptor beta chains below, sequenced in a study of control samples from healthy donors and cancer patients. Some clones are missing from TCRdb's copy, which holds only in-frame ones; the method was immunoSEQ multiplex PCR. The sample records 100,000 to 150,000 clones, around 86% being singletons. Sequencing was performed on blood. All receptors derive from a man in his forties in good health.

The chain is built from TRBV6-5 and TRBJ1-2, with no clear D. Trimming took 8 bases from V and 0 from J, leaving 16 bases between them. Per germline, CDR1 MNHEY and CDR2 SVGAGI. The CDR3 totals 15 residues. The CDR3, as DNA: TGTGCCAGCGAGGACCGGGAACTTACTAACTATGGCTACACCTTC. It is translated as CASEDRELTNYGYTF.

V usage is TRBV7-2 and J usage is TRBJ2-5, with 8 bases fitting TRBD2. Germline CDR1 and CDR2: SGHTA and FQGNSA. V dropped 1 base and J dropped 3; count of bases not matched to a gene: 13. This CDR3 spans 18 amino acids. The CDR3 DNA reads as TGTGCCAGCAGCTTAGACTCCCGGGGGGGCCTTGCCGAAGAGACCCAGTACTTC. This sequence encodes CASSLDSRGGLAEETQYF. The full variable domain, in which reference TRBV7-2 and TRBJ2-5 provide the parts outside the CDR3, is GAGVSQSPSNKVTEKGKDVELRCDPISGHTALYWYRQSLGQGLEFLIYFQGNSAPDKSGLPSDRFSAERTGGSVSTLTIQRTQQEDSAVYLCASSLDSRGGLAEETQYFGPGTRLLVL.

This chain links TRBV5-4 with TRBJ2-5; weak D call: TRBD2 (5 bases). CDR1 is SGHNT, CDR2 YYREEE, per germline (reference sequence). V shed 5 bases and J shed 2 bases, with 13 bases lying between them. CDR3 length equals 14 residues. CDR3 nucleotides: TGTGCCAGCAGTATCATGAGGGCTCAAGAGACCCAGTACTTC. It encodes CASSIMRAQETQYF.

As DNA, the CDR3 is TGCGCCAGCAGCCAATTTGACAGGGACAAAAACATTCAGTACTTC. Its translation: CASSQFDRDKNIQYF. V usage is TRBV4-1 and J usage is TRBJ2-4, with TRBD1 identical over 7 bases. The CDR3 consists of 15 residues. With 2 bases clipped from V and 3 bases from J, the junction kept 4 bases outside the gene matches. The germline V gene encodes CDR1 MGHRA and CDR2 YSYEKL.

This sequence joins TRBV19 and TRBJ2-7, with TRBD1 matching over 7 bases. The CDR3 has 16 residues. The germline CDR1 and CDR2 sequences are LNHDA and SQIVND (reference sequence). The V segment lost 4 bases and the J segment 5 bases; nucleotides outside the gene matches: 14. The CDR3, as DNA: TGTGCCAGTAGTAGGCAGGCCGGGACAGTATCCCACGAGCAGTACTTC. Translating gives CASSRQAGTVSHEQYF.

The table lists this clone with a few counts. In DNA, the CDR3 is TGTGCCAGCAGCGCACGTACGTCGGTGAACACTGAAGCTTTCTTT. It codes for CASSARTSVNTEAFF. The chain links TRBV3-1 (or the pseudogene TRBV3-2) to TRBJ1-1; no reliable D call. The CDR3 sequence is 15 residues long. With 5 bases removed from V and 0 bases from J, the gap between germline ends came to 13 bases. Germline CDR1 reads LGHDT; CDR2 reads YNNKEL (reference sequence).

The chain has TRBV5-1 and TRBJ2-3; D unresolved. The germline V and J ends were trimmed by 4 bases and 1 base, with 13 bases remaining between them. The CDR3 spans 15 residues. Germline V gene data show CDR1 as SGHRS and CDR2 as YFSETQ. DNA for the CDR3: TGCGCCAGCAGCCGAGACCCCGGCGGCACAGATACGCAGTATTTT. Its protein product is CASSRDPGGTDTQYF.

This sequence joins TRBV12-3 or TRBV12-4 and TRBJ1-6; no firm D call. This CDR3 is built from 12 residues. Trimming took 3 bases from V and 9 from J, leaving 6 bases between them. The CDR3: CASSLMGSPLHF. CDR3 coding DNA: TGTGCCAGCAGTTTGATGGGTTCACCCCTCCACTTT.

The chain combines TRBV19 with TRBJ1-1, with unresolved D. Germline V gene data show CDR1 as LNHDA and CDR2 as SQIVND (reference sequence). V was trimmed by 9 bases and J by 0 bases, leaving 17 bases between them. The CDR3 has 15 residues. The CDR3 reads CASLPGRTMNTEAFF. The DNA of the CDR3 is TGTGCCAGCTTACCCGGACGGACTATGAACACTGAAGCTTTCTTT. Looking up the rest from reference TRBV19 and TRBJ1-1 gives the full variable domain: DGGITQSPKYLFRKEGQNVTLSCEQNLNHDAMYWYRQDPGQGLRLIYYSQIVNDFQKGDIAEGYSVSREKKESFPLTVTSAQKNPTAFYLCASLPGRTMNTEAFFGQGTRLTVV.

The genes are TRBV7-3 and TRBJ2-3; the D is unclear. V was pared by 5 bases and J by 3 bases, with 9 bases between. This CDR3 contains 13 residues. Germline values: CDR1 SGHTA, CDR2 FQGTGA. The CDR3 coding sequence is TGTGCCAGCAGCCCGACTGGTACAGATACGCAGTATTTT. Its translation: CASSPTGTDTQYF.

This chain links TRBV5-1 with TRBJ1-1; D call uncertain. Germline V gene data show CDR1 as SGHRS and CDR2 as YFSETQ. V was pared by 3 bases and J by 3 bases, with 12 bases between. The CDR3 runs 14 residues. The DNA for the CDR3 is TGCGCCAGCAGCTCCGGTTGGCGGGACACTGAAGCTTTCTTT. It codes for CASSSGWRDTEAFF.

The chain employs TRBV11-2 and TRBJ1-2; D unresolved. CDR1 and CDR2 from the germline V gene are SGHAT and FQNNGV. The V gene lost 4 bases and the J gene lost 4 bases, with 10 bases spanning the gap. The CDR3 has 13 amino acids. The CDR3 loop reads CASSSSGTYGYTF. The CDR3 DNA reads TGTGCCAGCAGCTCGTCGGGAACCTATGGCTACACCTTC.

This chain joins TRBV3-1 (or the pseudogene TRBV3-2) and TRBJ1-5, with TRBD1 matching 8 bases. CDR1 and CDR2 from the germline V gene are LGHDT and YNNKEL (reference sequence). The CDR3 has 15 residues. Trimming at V came to 1 base and at J to 6 bases, leaving 5 bases not matched to a gene. The CDR3 loop is CASSQVRGTGQPQHF. CDR3 DNA: TGTGCCAGCAGCCAAGTTAGGGGGACAGGTCAGCCCCAGCATTTT.

This chain links TRBV18 with TRBJ1-1; the D is unclear. The V end lost 0 bases, the J end lost 0 bases, and 5 bases lay between the germline ends. The germline CDR1 and CDR2 sequences are KGHSH and LQKENI. The CDR3 totals 14 residues. Here the CDR3 DNA reads TGTGCCAGCTCACCACCCTCGGTGAACACTGAAGCTTTCTTT. Protein sequence: CASSPPSVNTEAFF. The entire variable domain, with the rest obtained from reference TRBV18 and TRBJ1-1, is as follows: NAGVMQNPRHLVRRRGQEARLRCSPMKGHSHVYWYRQLPEEGLKFMVYLQKENIIDESGMPKERFSAEFPKEGPSILRIQQVVRGDSAAYFCASSPPSVNTEAFFGQGTRLTVV.

The chain has TRBV6-5 and TRBJ2-7; maybe TRBD1 (6 bases). The CDR3 spans 15 residues. V was cut by 5 bases and J by 3 bases, with 17 bases left in between. Germline V gene sequence: CDR1 MNHEY, CDR2 SVGAGI. The CDR3 region is CASSPDRSANYEQYF. The DNA of the CDR3 is TGTGCCAGCAGTCCCGACAGGTCGGCCAACTACGAGCAGTACTTC.

This chain connects TRBV6-1 to TRBJ1-1; D remains unclear. CDR1 MNHNS and CDR2 SASEGT come from the germline V gene. The CDR3 totals 17 residues. Deletions cut 0 bases from V and 1 base from J, with 15 bases between. CDR3 sequence reads: CASSEALVGGENTEAFF. The CDR3 DNA follows: TGTGCCAGCAGTGAAGCCCTGGTTGGAGGAGAGAACACTGAAGCTTTCTTT.

This clone is a singleton in its sample. This chain joins TRBV5-1 and TRBJ1-1; D might be TRBD1 (5 bases). The CDR3 is 15 residues long. Germline V lookup: CDR1 SGHRS, CDR2 YFSETQ. The ends were cut back, 0 bases at V and 8 bases at J, with 17 bases in the middle. The DNA for the CDR3 is TGCGCCAGCAGCTTGGACGGGGACGCAATCGCCGAAGCTTTCTTT. This gives the protein CASSLDGDAIAEAFF.

J is TRBJ2-5 and V is TRBV18; the D gene could be TRBD1 or TRBD2 (6 bases each). The CDR3 extends over 17 amino acids. Germline-derived CDR1 and CDR2 are KGHSH and LQKENI. V was trimmed by 3 bases and J by 3 bases, leaving 20 bases between them. The CDR3 loop is CASSPSWGATLEETQYF. The CDR3 nucleotides are TGTGCCAGCTCACCCTCGTGGGGGGCGACACTCGAAGAGACCCAGTACTTC.

This clone was detected only a few times. The rearrangement links TRBV3-1 (or the pseudogene TRBV3-2) to TRBJ1-4; weak D call: TRBD1 (5 bases). Germline lookup yields CDR1 LGHDT and CDR2 YNNKEL (reference sequence). The length of the CDR3 is 13 residues. Trimming pared 0 bases from V and 7 bases from J, leaving 6 bases between. The CDR3 here is CASSQERGEKLFF. The CDR3 DNA follows: TGTGCCAGCAGCCAAGAAAGGGGTGAAAAACTGTTTTTT.

A few counts support this clone. The chain has TRBV5-6 and TRBJ2-6; D tentatively fits TRBD1 or TRBD2 (6 bases each). V shed 3 bases and J shed 2 bases, with 18 bases lying between them. The CDR3 is made up of 18 amino acids. Germline loops: CDR1 SGHDT, CDR2 YYEEEE. The CDR3, as DNA: TGTGCCAGCAGCTCGGAGGGGGGCAGGGCGGCTGGGGCCAACGTCCTGACTTTC. Protein: CASSSEGGRAAGANVLTF.

V and J are TRBV6-5 and TRBJ1-1, with D uncertain. The CDR3 sequence is 13 residues long. V was pared by 2 bases and J by 1 base, with 5 bases between. CDR1 and CDR2 from the germline V gene are MNHEY and SVGAGI. This CDR3 is CASSYAENTEAFF. Written as DNA, the CDR3 is TGTGCCAGCAGTTACGCGGAGAACACTGAAGCTTTCTTT.

This clone has only a few counts. V and J are TRBV7-9 and TRBJ2-2; perhaps TRBD1 as D (5 bases). Germline CDR1 is SEHNR and CDR2 is FQNEAQ (reference sequence). CDR3 length: 14 residues. V was clipped by 4 bases and J by 4 bases, with 10 bases between them. The CDR3 reads CASSYQGATGELFF. The CDR3 DNA reads TGTGCCAGCAGCTACCAGGGTGCCACCGGGGAGCTGTTTTTT.

The V gene is TRBV10-3, the J gene TRBJ1-6, with TRBD1 matching 11 bases. Germline CDR1 reads ENHRY; CDR2 reads SYGVKD. Germline trimming cut 6 bases from V and 8 bases from J; bases unmatched to any gene: 0. This CDR3 region has 13 residues. In DNA form, the CDR3 reads TGTGCCATCAGGGGACAGGGGGATTCACCCCTCCACTTT. It yields the protein CAIRGQGDSPLHF.

This sequence joins TRBV7-2 and TRBJ2-5; TRBD2 matches at 7 bases. Trimming at V came to 3 bases and at J to 5 bases, leaving 6 bases not matched to a gene. CDR1 SGHTA and CDR2 FQGNSA come from the germline V gene. The CDR3 has 14 residues. The DNA of the CDR3 is TGTGCCAGCAGCTTGAGCGGGGTGGGTGAGACCCAGTACTTC. Translation gives CASSLSGVGETQYF.